The source of this T cell receptor beta chain is a study of cytomegalovirus exposure and HLA in healthy donors. This clone has more than one count but fewer than ten. Sequenced by immunoSEQ multiplex PCR; TCRdb stores in-frame clones only, minus some. The sample has tens of thousands of clones; approximately 86% are singletons. Sequencing was carried out using PBMCs. The receptor was derived from a man aged 25-45 years in good health and CMV-seronegative.

CDR3 amino acids: CASSQQEDSGPYEQYF. CDR3 DNA: TGTGCCAGCAGCCAGCAGGAGGACAGTGGGCCCTACGAGCAGTACTTC. The chain couples TRBV5-5 to TRBJ2-7, with D possibly being TRBD1 (6 bases). V lost 4 bases and J lost 2, with 19 bases in between. The CDR3 length is 16 residues. Germline V gene data show CDR1 as SGHKS and CDR2 as YYEKEE (reference sequence).